The 30 T cell receptor beta chains below come from one sample, sequenced in a study of regulatory T cells in long-lasting Graves disease. Time point in this sample: newly diagnosed GD, antithyroid drugs for less than 3 months. PBMC-derived RNA was used for the TCR library. HTBI primers from iRepertoire and Arm-PCR of CDR3 regions yielded the TCR beta libraries. TCRdb reanalysed the multiplex PCR reads using MiXCR and keeps one entry per CDR3 protein. The profile shows hundreds of thousands of distinct CDR3 sequences, around 15% of them singletons. Separately, the same data were catalogued under a study of T cells in Graves' hyperthyroidism and ophthalmopathy.

The input for sequencing was peripheral blood mononuclear cells (PBMCs), taken at new diagnosis, from a patient treated with antithyroid drugs. The receptors were sampled from a woman in her thirties with Graves disease.

The chain couples TRBV4-1 to TRBJ2-2; weak D call: TRBD2 (5 bases). Germline V gene sequence: CDR1 MGHRA, CDR2 YSYEKL. The CDR3 extends over 15 amino acids. Trimming removed 5 bases from V and 3 bases from J, with 13 bases in between. The CDR3 nucleotides read TGCGCCAGCAGCTTCAAGCGGACCTACACCGGGGAGCTGTTTTTT. This gives the protein CASSFKRTYTGELFF.

This clonotype was observed a handful of times. This rearrangement joins TRBV24-1 to TRBJ2-2; TRBD2 matches at 7 bases. The CDR3 is 15 amino acids. Losses at the gene ends were 9 bases for V and 4 bases for J; bases not matched to a gene: 10. The germline V gene has CDR1 KGHDR and CDR2 SFDVKD. The CDR3 sequence is CATRSGETVTGELFF. The DNA of the CDR3 is TGTGCCACCCGCAGCGGGGAGACAGTCACCGGGGAGCTGTTTTTT.

The V and J genes are TRBV28 and TRBJ2-2; D gene uncertain. Germline V lookup: CDR1 MDHEN, CDR2 SYDVKM. The CDR3 loop spans 13 amino acids. Trimming left V 4 bases short and J 6 bases short, with 9 bases between. CDR3 residues: CASSYPPAGELFF. Here the CDR3 DNA reads TGTGCCAGCAGTTACCCCCCCGCCGGGGAGCTGTTTTTT.

This clonotype was observed many times. The CDR3 sequence is CSAVGGGQPQHF. The CDR3 bases are TGCAGTGCCGTGGGGGGTGGGCAGCCCCAGCATTTT. The chain carries TRBV20-1 and TRBJ1-5; TRBD1 might be the D (5 bases). CDR1 DFQATT and CDR2 SNEGSKA come from the germline V gene (reference sequence). Deletions cut 6 bases from V and 7 bases from J, with 13 bases between. This CDR3 has 12 amino acids.

This clonotype has a count of ten or more. This chain connects TRBV6-1 to TRBJ2-7, with 8 bases identical to TRBD2. This CDR3 has 15 residues. Looked up from germline, CDR1 is MNHNS and CDR2 is SASEGT. V dropped 6 bases and J dropped 4; count of bases not matched to a gene: 11. The chain's CDR3 is CASRAIAGPLYEQYF. CDR3 DNA: TGTGCCAGCAGAGCAATAGCGGGGCCCTTATACGAGCAGTACTTC.

This clonotype was counted many times. The rearrangement links TRBV29-1 to TRBJ2-7; D possibly matches TRBD1 or TRBD2 (5 bases each). This CDR3 comprises 13 residues. Per germline, CDR1 SQVTM and CDR2 ANQGSEA. With 6 bases removed from V and 2 bases from J, the gap between germline ends came to 14 bases. Here the CDR3 DNA reads TGCAGCGTCGATGGGGGAAACGCCTACGAGCAGTACTTC. Translating gives CSVDGGNAYEQYF.

This chain uses TRBV19 with TRBJ1-1; 7 positions match TRBD1. The germline CDR1 and CDR2 sequences are LNHDA and SQIVND (reference sequence). CDR3 length equals 15 residues. V shed 6 bases and J 4 bases; nucleotides not matched to a gene: 11. The CDR3 sequence is CASRKKGWDSTEAFF. In DNA, the CDR3 is TGTGCCAGTAGAAAAAAGGGATGGGACAGCACTGAAGCTTTCTTT.

This clonotype was seen at least ten times. The chain recombines TRBV2 with TRBJ1-4; perhaps TRBD1 as D (5 bases). CDR1 is SNHLY and CDR2 is FYNNEI in the germline V gene. This CDR3 region has 14 residues. Deletions cut 4 bases from V and 7 bases from J, with 13 bases between. The CDR3 bases are TGTGCCAGCAGTGTGGAGGGGATCGGTGAAAAACTGTTTTTT. Residues: CASSVEGIGEKLFF.

This clonotype was counted many times. The chain employs TRBV3-1 and TRBJ1-1, with D possibly being TRBD1 (6 bases). Trimming shortened V by 4 bases and J by 4 bases, and 13 bases separated the two germline ends. The germline CDR1 and CDR2 sequences are LGHDT and YNNKEL (reference sequence). The CDR3 has 14 amino acids. Here the CDR3 reads CASSPRLGGTEAFF. The DNA of the CDR3 is TGTGCCAGCAGCCCACGTTTAGGGGGCACTGAAGCTTTCTTT.

V usage is TRBV18 and J usage is TRBJ2-2; a weak D match, TRBD1 (6 bases). Germline V CDR1 and CDR2: KGHSH, LQKENI. The CDR3 is 14 amino acids. V was cut by 2 bases and J by 5 bases, with 9 bases left in between. The DNA for the CDR3 is TGTGCCAGCTCACCATCAGGGGCGACCGGGGAGCTGTTTTTT. Its translation: CASSPSGATGELFF. Together with reference TRBV18 and TRBJ2-2, the CDR3 gives the full variable domain: NAGVMQNPRHLVRRRGQEARLRCSPMKGHSHVYWYRQLPEEGLKFMVYLQKENIIDESGMPKERFSAEFPKEGPSILRIQQVVRGDSAAYFCASSPSGATGELFFGEGSRLTVL.

This sequence joins TRBV19 and TRBJ2-1; 9 bases fit TRBD2. The V and J ends lost 7 bases and 8 bases, in that order; junction bases with no gene match: 12. This CDR3 region has 15 residues. In germline, CDR1 is LNHDA, CDR2 SQIVND (reference sequence). DNA for the CDR3: TGTGCCAGTAAAAAACGGCTAGCGGGACCCGATGAGCAGTTCTTC. As protein: CASKKRLAGPDEQFF.

This clonotype was detected ten times or more. The DNA for the CDR3 is TGCAGTGCTAGAGACGGTACTGAAGCTTTCTTT. Its protein product is CSARDGTEAFF. The chain uses TRBV20-1 and TRBJ1-1; D ambiguous. The germline V gene has CDR1 DFQATT and CDR2 SNEGSKA (reference sequence). CDR3 size: 11 residues. Trimming took off 0 bases at V and 5 bases at J, with 4 bases between the two ends.

In its sample, this clonotype was seen many times. The chain recombines TRBV11-2 with TRBJ1-4; 7 bases are a match to TRBD1. V shed 6 bases, J shed 10 bases, and the junction held 20 bases outside the gene matches. The V gene's germline CDR1 is SGHAT and CDR2 FQNNGV. CDR3 length: 17 residues. The CDR3 DNA is TGTGCCAGCAGACGGACAGGTGGCGGGTACATGGGGGGAAAACTGTTTTTT. It is translated as CASRRTGGGYMGGKLFF. Filled out from reference TRBV11-2 and TRBJ1-4, the complete variable domain reads EAGVAQSPRYKIIEKRQSVAFWCNPISGHATLYWYQQILGQGPKLLIQFQNNGVVDDSQLPKDRFSAERLKGVDSTLKIQPAKLEDSAVYLCASRRTGGGYMGGKLFFGSGTQLSVL.

This clonotype was recorded many times. This chain joins TRBV6-7 and TRBJ2-1, with D hard to call. TRBV6-7 is assigned to the ORF class and has an uncertain function. CDR3 length: 15 residues. Trimming shortened V by 4 bases and J by 5 bases, and 15 bases separated the two germline ends. Here the CDR3 reads CASSCDGRVNNEQFF. For the CDR3, the DNA is TGTGCCAGCAGTTGTGACGGACGGGTCAACAATGAGCAGTTCTTC.

J is TRBJ1-5 and V is TRBV11-2; D not resolved. V lost 5 bases to trimming and J lost 6 bases, with 11 bases between them. Germline CDR1 SGHAT, CDR2 FQNNGV. The CDR3 extends over 13 amino acids. The CDR3: CASSQEGFQPQHF. CDR3 in DNA: TGTGCCAGCAGCCAAGAGGGTTTTCAGCCCCAGCATTTT.

J is TRBJ1-2 and V is TRBV5-4, with D perhaps matching TRBD1 (6 bases). CDR1 and CDR2 (germline): SGHNT, YYREEE (reference sequence). CDR3 length: 15 residues. V was cut by 4 bases and J by 8 bases, with 21 bases left in between. The CDR3 region is CASSTEGGPYEGYTF. For the CDR3, the DNA is TGTGCCAGCAGCACGGAAGGGGGACCCTACGAGGGCTACACCTTC.

Many counts were recorded for this clonotype. The V call is TRBV11-2, the J call TRBJ1-5; the D gene is possibly TRBD1 (5 bases). The CDR3 length is 13 residues. V was clipped by 2 bases and J by 6 bases, with 8 bases between them. Germline V gene sequence: CDR1 SGHAT, CDR2 FQNNGV. CDR3 sequence reads: CASSLSRGQPQHF. CDR3 bases: TGTGCCAGCAGCTTATCGAGGGGTCAGCCCCAGCATTTT.

The sample holds a few counts of this clonotype. The chain is built from TRBV5-1 and TRBJ2-1, with 8 nucleotides matching TRBD1. Germline V gene lookup returns CDR1 SGHRS and CDR2 YFSETQ. The CDR3 spans 17 residues. Losses at the gene ends were 3 bases for V and 4 bases for J; bases not matched to a gene: 12. As DNA, the CDR3 is TGCGCCAGCAGCTCCACCTGGACAGGGAACGTTTACAATGAGCAGTTCTTC. Residues: CASSSTWTGNVYNEQFF.

With regard to this clonotype: This could be a read error, since a much larger clone is one nucleotide away. V is TRBV12-3 or TRBV12-4 and J is TRBJ2-3; D gene ambiguous. The DNA end is more similar to TRBJ1-5, so the J call may be wrong. The CDR3 covers 12 residues. The CDR3: CASSSIGDTQHF. The CDR3, as DNA: TGTGCCAGCAGTTCCATAGGAGATACGCAGCATTTT.

This clonotype has just a few counts. CDR3: CAWSLGLGDEQFF. The CDR3 DNA reads as TGTGCCTGGAGTTTGGGACTGGGCGATGAGCAGTTCTTC. The V gene is TRBV30, the J gene TRBJ2-1; TRBD2 might be the D (6 bases). CDR1 GTSNPN and CDR2 SVGIG come from the germline V gene (reference sequence). The CDR3 contains 13 residues. Trimming left V 2 bases short and J 8 bases short, with 13 bases between.

The rearrangement joins TRBV24-1 to TRBJ1-5; possible D gene TRBD1, 6 bases. Germline V gene sequence: CDR1 KGHDR, CDR2 SFDVKD. V was pared by 12 bases and J by 5 bases, with 13 bases between. This CDR3 contains 12 residues. CDR3 sequence reads: CAPQYRDQPQHF. The CDR3 DNA follows: TGTGCCCCCCAGTACAGGGATCAGCCCCAGCATTTT.

The table lists this clonotype with many counts. CDR3 sequence reads: CASSITDSSGNTIYF. The DNA of the CDR3 is TGTGCCAGTAGTATTACCGACAGTTCCGGGAACACCATATATTTT. The chain recombines TRBV19 with TRBJ1-3; a possible D gene is TRBD1 (5 bases). Between the trimmed V and J ends, which lost 3 bases and 7 bases, there was a span of 16 bases. CDR1 is LNHDA, CDR2 SQIVND, per germline (reference sequence). The CDR3 runs to 15 residues.

This clonotype was detected many times. The chain employs TRBV30 and TRBJ1-1; tentative D call: TRBD1 (6 bases). There are 13 residues in the CDR3. In germline, CDR1 is GTSNPN, CDR2 SVGIG (reference sequence). V was clipped by 3 bases and J by 5 bases, with 13 bases between them. The CDR3 DNA is TGTGCCTGGAGCGGCGGGGGCGTGACTGAAGCTTTCTTT. Translating it yields CAWSGGGVTEAFF.

Only a few counts were recorded for this clonotype. Since a much larger clone is just one base distant, this may be a read error. This rearrangement joins TRBV28 to TRBJ2-3, with D hard to call. Trimming pared 6 bases from V and 8 bases from J, leaving 18 bases between. Germline V gene data show CDR1 as MDHEN and CDR2 as SYDVKM. CDR3 length: 14 residues. The CDR3 is CASRSGPAQGTQYF. The CDR3 DNA follows: TGTGCCAGCAGATCCGGTCCTGCACAAGGTACGCAGTATTTT.

CDR3 nucleotides: TGTGCCAGCAGCTTAAGGGCTTTTGGGGAGACCCAGTACTTC. This translates into CASSLRAFGETQYF. The gene calls are TRBV7-9 and TRBJ2-5, with no clear D. Germline V gene lookup returns CDR1 SEHNR and CDR2 FQNEAQ (reference sequence). V was cut by 2 bases and J by 5 bases, with 12 bases left in between. CDR3 length: 14 residues.

The rearrangement uses TRBV5-8 and TRBJ1-1, with D tentatively TRBD1 (6 bases). V lost 10 bases, J lost 2 bases, and 18 bases lay in between. Per the germline V gene, CDR1 is SGHTS and CDR2 is YDEGEE. The length of the CDR3 is 14 residues. CDR3 nucleotides: TGTGCCTCCCCCGCGGGGGCTATCAACACTGAAGCTTTCTTT. This sequence encodes CASPAGAINTEAFF.

The chain employs TRBV19 and TRBJ1-1; D is unresolved. The V gene's germline CDR1 is LNHDA and CDR2 SQIVND (reference sequence). V was clipped by 5 bases and J by 2 bases, with 27 bases between them. This CDR3 comprises 19 residues. The chain's CDR3 is CASSRIYLRQPSLNTEAFF. As DNA, the CDR3 is TGTGCCAGTAGTCGTATTTACCTACGACAACCCTCTCTTAACACTGAAGCTTTCTTT.

This clonotype was seen only a few times. The V call is TRBV18, the J call TRBJ2-3, with no clear D. CDR1 KGHSH and CDR2 LQKENI come from the germline V gene. The V and J ends lost 1 base and 3 bases respectively, with 11 bases between them. This CDR3 is built from 15 residues. The DNA for the CDR3 is TGTGCCAGCTCACCACTAGAGAAGGTTACAGATACGCAGTATTTT. Amino acids: CASSPLEKVTDTQYF. Looking up the rest from reference TRBV18 and TRBJ2-3 gives the full variable domain: NAGVMQNPRHLVRRRGQEARLRCSPMKGHSHVYWYRQLPEEGLKFMVYLQKENIIDESGMPKERFSAEFPKEGPSILRIQQVVRGDSAAYFCASSPLEKVTDTQYFGPGTRLTVL.

This clonotype was counted many times. J is TRBJ2-7 and V is TRBV5-1; 9 positions agree with TRBD2. The germline CDR1 and CDR2 sequences are SGHRS and YFSETQ. CDR3 length: 15 residues. With V trimmed by 2 bases and J by 2 bases, 5 bases remained unmatched. DNA of the CDR3: TGCGCCAGCAGCTTCCTGACTAGCGGAACCTACGAGCAGTACTTC. Protein sequence: CASSFLTSGTYEQYF.

V and J are TRBV6-1 and TRBJ1-6; the D is unclear. Trimming took off 8 bases at V and 2 bases at J, with 10 bases between the two ends. CDR1 is MNHNS, CDR2 SASEGT, per germline. There are 14 residues in the CDR3. DNA for the CDR3: TGTGCCAGCTCCGCGGCACCCTATAATTCACCCCTCCACTTT. It yields the protein CASSAAPYNSPLHF.